The T cell receptor beta chain described here comes from a study of T cell repertoires in cytomegalovirus infection. Study background: Public TCR beta signatures marked donors with CMV infection and the matching HLA.

Points on this clonotype: Its antigen is not known.

TCRdb used MiXCR to reprocess the reads, holding one entry per CDR3 protein. Among nearly 650,000 distinct CDR3 sequences listed, about 24% were seen once. Trimming took off 4 bases at V and 4 bases at J, with 15 bases between the two ends. Germline V lookup: CDR1 SGHRS, CDR2 YFSETQ. This CDR3 has 15 residues. Findings and limits, study-wide: The study identified carriers of CMV plus the relevant HLA from cumulative public TCR beta family frequency. Dominating the ex vivo response were TCR beta clonotypes that were CMV-specific and HLA-C-restricted.

Sequenced input: CD8+ T cells from PBMCs. This TCR was recovered from a human donor in good health (CMV status not recorded). Some clones in this sample may be carry-over from other donors' samples. The chain carries TRBV5-1 and TRBJ2-1, with D possibly TRBD1 on 5 matching bases. The CDR3 sequence is CASSLQGGQYNEQFF. CDR3 coding DNA: TGCGCCAGCAGCCTGCAGGGTGGCCAATACAATGAGCAGTTCTTC.